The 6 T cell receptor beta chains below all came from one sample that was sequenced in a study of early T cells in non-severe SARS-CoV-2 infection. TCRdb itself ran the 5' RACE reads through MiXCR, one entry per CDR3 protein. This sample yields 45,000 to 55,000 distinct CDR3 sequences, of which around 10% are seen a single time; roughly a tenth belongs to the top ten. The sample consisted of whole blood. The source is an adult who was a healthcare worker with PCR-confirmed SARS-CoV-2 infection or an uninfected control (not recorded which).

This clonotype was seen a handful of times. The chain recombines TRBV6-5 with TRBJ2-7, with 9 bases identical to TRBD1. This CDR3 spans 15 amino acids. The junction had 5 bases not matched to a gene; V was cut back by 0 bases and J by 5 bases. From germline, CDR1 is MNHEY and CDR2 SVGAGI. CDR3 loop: CASSYSPGQGDEQYF. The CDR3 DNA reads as TGTGCCAGCAGTTACTCGCCGGGACAGGGTGACGAGCAGTACTTC.

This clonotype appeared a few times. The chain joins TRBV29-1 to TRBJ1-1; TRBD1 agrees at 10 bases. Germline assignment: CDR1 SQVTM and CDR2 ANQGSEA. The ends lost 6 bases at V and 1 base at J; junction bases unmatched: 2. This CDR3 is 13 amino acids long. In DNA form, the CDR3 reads TGCAGCGTCAGGACAGGGGGGAACACTGAAGCTTTCTTT. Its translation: CSVRTGGNTEAFF.

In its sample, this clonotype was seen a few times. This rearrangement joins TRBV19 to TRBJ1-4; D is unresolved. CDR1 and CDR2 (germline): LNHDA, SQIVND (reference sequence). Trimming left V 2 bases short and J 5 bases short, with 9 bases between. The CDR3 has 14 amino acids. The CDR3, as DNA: TGTGCCAGTAGTATAAGGGTTGTGAATGAAAAACTGTTTTTT. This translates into CASSIRVVNEKLFF.

The DNA for the CDR3 is TGTGCCAGCAGCCATGGATCCGTCGGCGAGCAGTACTTC. Translating it yields CASSHGSVGEQYF. The chain employs TRBV13 and TRBJ2-7, with unresolved D. V gave up 5 bases and J gave up 6 bases, with 14 bases separating them. Germline V gene lookup returns CDR1 PRHDT and CDR2 FYEKMQ (reference sequence). The CDR3 length is 13 residues. The complete variable domain, with remaining parts taken from reference TRBV13 and TRBJ2-7, reads AAGVIQSPRHLIKEKRETATLKCYPIPRHDTVYWYQQGPGQDPQFLISFYEKMQSDKGSIPDRFSAQQFSDYHSELNMSSLELGDSALYFCASSHGSVGEQYFGPGTRLTVT.

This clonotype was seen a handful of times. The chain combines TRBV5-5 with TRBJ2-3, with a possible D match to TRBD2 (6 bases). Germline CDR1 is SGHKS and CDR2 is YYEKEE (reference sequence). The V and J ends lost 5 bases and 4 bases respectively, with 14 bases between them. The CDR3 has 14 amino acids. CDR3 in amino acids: CASRKDPGADTQYF. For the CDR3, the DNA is TGTGCCAGCAGAAAGGACCCGGGGGCAGATACGCAGTATTTT.

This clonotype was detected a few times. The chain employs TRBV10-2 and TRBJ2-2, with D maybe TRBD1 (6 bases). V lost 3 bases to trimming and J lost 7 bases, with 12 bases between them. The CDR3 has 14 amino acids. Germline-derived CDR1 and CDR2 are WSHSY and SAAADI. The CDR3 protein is CASSEQGGGGELFF. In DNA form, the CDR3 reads TGCGCCAGCAGTGAACAGGGTGGTGGCGGGGAGCTGTTTTTT.